This TCR beta chain was found in a study of beta chain features in type 1 diabetes listed by TCRdb under 2018. In terms of the full investigation: Mean age, gender distribution, total cell number and subset yield did not differ between patients and healthy donors. Across all samples, about 110 million sorted cells were examined, and cell number per subset correlated strongly with RNA yield. In the study, TCRB repertoires of sorted circulating CD4+ T cell subsets from recently diagnosed type 1 diabetes patients were compared with those of matched healthy donors. Whereas all 28 donors provided naive and central memory subsets, regulatory and stem cell-like memory subsets were isolated from just 8 patients and about 8 healthy donors. On the study overall, not on this receptor specifically: PCR might favor shorter templates, but patient and control samples were amplified and corrected together, so any skew would affect both groups equally. Naive, central memory and regulatory TCRB repertoires appeared more similar among patients than among healthy donors. Because cDNA was sequenced instead of genomic DNA, activated cells with high expression could be over-represented, although the groups did not differ in activation or CD3 levels. At VDJ recombination sites, patients with type 1 diabetes made fewer insertions and deleted more nucleotides, a pattern implying thymic rearrangement abnormalities. A moderate but significant shortening of TCRB CDR3 length was observed in type 1 diabetes patients in all four CD4+ subsets. HLA sub-analyses involved small numbers of individuals, so any influence of HLA type on TCRB rearrangement remained unresolved.

Only a few counts were recorded for this clone. Its cognate antigen has yet to be identified. Within one base of it there is no much larger clone, and no base qualities were kept. The entire amount of isolated RNA was reverse transcribed using the High Capacity cDNA Reverse Transcription Kit, so the sequenced TCRB transcripts were expressed ones. Naive, central memory and regulatory T cell samples underwent deep immunoSEQ sequencing, averaging about 3.3 million total reads per sample. Sorted cells were lysed in RLT buffer, and RNA was extracted using DNase-treated RNeasy Micro or Mini kits according to cell number. Each cell subset was processed separately to prevent cross-contamination, with patient and healthy donor samples processed together. TCRB sequences were amplified from cDNA with the immunoSEQ multiplex PCR, producing 87-bp fragments spanning the CDR3 region. Sequencing of the amplicons was performed on the Illumina HiSeq platform. For the original study's pipeline: Synthetic template baselines were used to correct PCR bias computationally, reads within Hamming distance 2 were collapsed, and singletons that could not be merged were discarded. By aligning reads against IMGT, V, D and J genes, CDR3 length, and insertions or deletions at six rearrangement sites were assigned. Clonotype counts were normalized to sorted cell number within each subset before computing true diversity and Gini coefficients with the tcR R package. The overlap coefficient, calculated on TCRB nucleotide sequences, was used to quantify repertoire sharing. TCRdb stores this immuneACCESS table with in-frame sequences only. Part of the clones is absent; in the studies checked, under half of the shortfall reflects unresolved V genes, and no reason is known for the rest. V and J calls and clone size come straight from that table; D and trimming were deduced from the DNA. This sample has roughly 150,000 clones in its table, and 7% to 9.5% of those were observed once. Jointly, the top ten make up approximately 0.7% of the sample.

Per the germline V gene, MNHEY is the CDR1 and SVGAGI is the CDR2. The CDR3 has 15 amino acids, counting the end cysteine and phenylalanine. Only the CDR3 part of the read is kept: 45 bases, read in frame from the first base. The junction shows trimming of 6 bases on V and 4 bases on J, and the gene matches do not reach 8 bases of it. A single peripheral blood draw of about 116 mL on average was collected from each donor into heparinised tubes. A BD FACSAria II and a panel including CD45RO, CCR7, CD25, CD127, CD95 and CD27 were used to sort naive, central memory, regulatory and stem cell-like memory CD4+ T cells. Purity was above 95% for every sorted population. PBMCs were isolated right away by Lymphoprep density gradient centrifugation and were stained directly, without culture. Samples were stained and sorted in pairs, with one healthy donor and one patient per experiment, so that batch effects were minimized.

Specimen: central memory CD4+ T cells from blood. The rearranged segments are TRBV6-5 and TRBJ2-5; 10 bases in between match TRBD1. This TCR was recovered from a woman younger than 45 with type 1 diabetes. The CDR3 sequence is CASSRQGAATETQYF. The DNA is as follows: TGTGCCAGCAGCAGACAGGGGGCAGCCACAGAGACCCAGTACTTC.